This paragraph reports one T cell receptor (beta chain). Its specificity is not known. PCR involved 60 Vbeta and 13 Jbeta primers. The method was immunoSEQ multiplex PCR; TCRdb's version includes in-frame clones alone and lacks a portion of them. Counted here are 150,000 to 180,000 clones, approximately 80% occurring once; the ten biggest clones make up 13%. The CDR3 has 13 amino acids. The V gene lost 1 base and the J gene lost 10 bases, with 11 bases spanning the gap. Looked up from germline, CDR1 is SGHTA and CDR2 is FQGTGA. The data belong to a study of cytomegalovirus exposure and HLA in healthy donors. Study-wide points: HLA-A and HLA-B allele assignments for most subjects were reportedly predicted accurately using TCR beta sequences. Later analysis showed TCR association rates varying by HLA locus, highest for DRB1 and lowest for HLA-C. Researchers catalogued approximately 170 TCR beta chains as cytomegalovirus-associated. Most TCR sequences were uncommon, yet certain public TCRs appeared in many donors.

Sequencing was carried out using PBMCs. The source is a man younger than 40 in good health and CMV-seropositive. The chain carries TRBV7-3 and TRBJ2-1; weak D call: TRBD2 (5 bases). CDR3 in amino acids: CASSLIPREEQFF. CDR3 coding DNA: TGTGCCAGCAGCTTAATCCCCCGGGAAGAGCAGTTCTTC.